A selection of T cell receptor beta chains follows, all from one sample in a study of blood T cell repertoires in COVID-19. Assay: immunoSEQ multiplex PCR; the TCRdb copy retains only in-frame clones and omits some. The repertoire includes 200,000 to 300,000 clones, 84% of them detected once, and approximately 2.4% sits in the top ten. The sample was peripheral blood. All receptors derive from a man aged 40-55 years who had recovered from COVID-19. Both conserved end residues are trimmed from each CDR3.

v_gene	CDR3aa
TRBV19	ASRRQGGNQPQH
TRBV11-3	ASSPTRDSETQY
TRBV6-2/TRBV6-3	ASSLLQGAAYGYT
TRBV2	AVGQIYEQY
TRBV30	AWTSGANVLT
TRBV7-2	ASSLPGTSGGAYNEQF
TRBV7-2	ASSPFRRQVASTDTQY
TRBV6-5	ASSYNGEQY
TRBV10-3	AITRTGGDELEQY
TRBV14	ASRDSNTGELF
TRBV29-1	SGGLNTGELF
TRBV30	AWSRQGIPYGYT
TRBV4-3	ASSQELAGLSTDTQY
TRBV7-2	ASSLAGGGNQPQH
TRBV9	ASSPSIRTSGMPYEQY
TRBV28	ASSTSPGQGSYEQY
TRBV19	ASSIWAQGIGYT
TRBV5-4	ASSLAGPPYNEQF
TRBV15	ATSRGAYWTEDNSPLH
TRBV12-5	ASGFFLRTGLNTEAF
TRBV24-1	ATSARDSQGSYNEQF
TRBV5-4	ASSLRTVQETQY
TRBV10-3	AIAGGGVRNTIY
TRBV9	ASSVGSNYNEQF
TRBV19	ASSPQREHTTYEQY
TRBV24-1	ATSDSTGTSGYNEQF
TRBV7-7	ASSPFGGLAGTADTQY
TRBV2	ASRGDRGAFGYT
TRBV7-2	ASSPWDRVGEQY
TRBV10-1	ASSQGIGNTIY
TRBV4-1	ASNQPGGGNEKLF
TRBV19	ASMDWYNEQF
TRBV7-9	ASSLAGVSYGYT
TRBV6-1	ASSEEASGYNEKLF
TRBV9	ASSVGPRQGNQPQH
TRBV12-3/TRBV12-4	ASSFSEAYEQY
TRBV11-2	ASSLGNLGGNTEAF
TRBV7-6	ASSLGSGGAGTDTQY
TRBV30	AWESADTQY
TRBV9	ASSVEGREDTEAF
TRBV5-6	ASSLGQRHT
TRBV7-2	ASSLSQQGRGYT
TRBV18	ASSPWGPGTNQPQH
TRBV27	AIISGRVREQY
TRBV4-1	ASSPQLSHEGTDTQY
TRBV7-8	ASSRLAGEEQY
TRBV6-5	ASSSQGAGYEKLF
TRBV6-1	ASSDRGDRGYT
TRBV7-9	ASSLAWLGARTEAF
TRBV5-6	ASSLKGTGGEEG
TRBV10-1	ASSVRGPNTEAF
TRBV5-1	ASSARQGKSETQY
TRBV6-5	ASSHGSERRELF
TRBV30	AWSGRTGSLGNEQF
TRBV9	ASSVRGDRAGQTQY
TRBV9	ASSDGTGNYGYT
TRBV19	ASSPSIGGAGPSLT
TRBV7-2	ASSLFEGGDSPLH
TRBV10-1	ASSESVGQETQY
TRBV5-1	ASSRGQGGEKLF